One TCR beta chain is described in this entry. Its specificity is not known. These data belong to a study of T cell repertoires in aging, cancer and after chemotherapy. Study details: Chronic lymphocytic leukemia patients on fludarabine- or bendamustine-based regimens gave paired samples before and after chemotherapy. Roughly 10 million TCR reads made up the full dataset. Study outcomes and limitations: In hematological cancer patients, infiltrated lymphoid organs may have impaired thymic emigration or peripheral T cell expansion. Untreated cancer patients had significantly lower blood TCR diversity than age-matched healthy donors.

Rearranged V-D-J TRB sequences were amplified with a mixed TRB-A/B primer pool. TCRdb fed the multiplex PCR reads into MiXCR, producing one record per CDR3 protein. The table lists around 3,400 distinct CDR3 sequences, about 22% of them singletons. Germline V gene lookup returns CDR1 SGHDN and CDR2 FVKESK. There are 21 residues in the CDR3. V was clipped by 3 bases and J by 7 bases; unmatched bases: 25. Amplification of TCR beta used genomic DNA extracted from peripheral blood. Sequencing input: blood. This sequence originates from a human donor with a blood cancer. The chain uses TRBV14 and TRBJ1-4; 8 nucleotides line up with TRBD1. In nucleotides, the CDR3 is TGTGCCAGCAGCCACCGAACAGGACAGGGCCTCTTCAAGAGGGTAGGTGAAAAACTGTTTTTT. Protein product: CASSHRTGQGLFKRVGEKLFF.